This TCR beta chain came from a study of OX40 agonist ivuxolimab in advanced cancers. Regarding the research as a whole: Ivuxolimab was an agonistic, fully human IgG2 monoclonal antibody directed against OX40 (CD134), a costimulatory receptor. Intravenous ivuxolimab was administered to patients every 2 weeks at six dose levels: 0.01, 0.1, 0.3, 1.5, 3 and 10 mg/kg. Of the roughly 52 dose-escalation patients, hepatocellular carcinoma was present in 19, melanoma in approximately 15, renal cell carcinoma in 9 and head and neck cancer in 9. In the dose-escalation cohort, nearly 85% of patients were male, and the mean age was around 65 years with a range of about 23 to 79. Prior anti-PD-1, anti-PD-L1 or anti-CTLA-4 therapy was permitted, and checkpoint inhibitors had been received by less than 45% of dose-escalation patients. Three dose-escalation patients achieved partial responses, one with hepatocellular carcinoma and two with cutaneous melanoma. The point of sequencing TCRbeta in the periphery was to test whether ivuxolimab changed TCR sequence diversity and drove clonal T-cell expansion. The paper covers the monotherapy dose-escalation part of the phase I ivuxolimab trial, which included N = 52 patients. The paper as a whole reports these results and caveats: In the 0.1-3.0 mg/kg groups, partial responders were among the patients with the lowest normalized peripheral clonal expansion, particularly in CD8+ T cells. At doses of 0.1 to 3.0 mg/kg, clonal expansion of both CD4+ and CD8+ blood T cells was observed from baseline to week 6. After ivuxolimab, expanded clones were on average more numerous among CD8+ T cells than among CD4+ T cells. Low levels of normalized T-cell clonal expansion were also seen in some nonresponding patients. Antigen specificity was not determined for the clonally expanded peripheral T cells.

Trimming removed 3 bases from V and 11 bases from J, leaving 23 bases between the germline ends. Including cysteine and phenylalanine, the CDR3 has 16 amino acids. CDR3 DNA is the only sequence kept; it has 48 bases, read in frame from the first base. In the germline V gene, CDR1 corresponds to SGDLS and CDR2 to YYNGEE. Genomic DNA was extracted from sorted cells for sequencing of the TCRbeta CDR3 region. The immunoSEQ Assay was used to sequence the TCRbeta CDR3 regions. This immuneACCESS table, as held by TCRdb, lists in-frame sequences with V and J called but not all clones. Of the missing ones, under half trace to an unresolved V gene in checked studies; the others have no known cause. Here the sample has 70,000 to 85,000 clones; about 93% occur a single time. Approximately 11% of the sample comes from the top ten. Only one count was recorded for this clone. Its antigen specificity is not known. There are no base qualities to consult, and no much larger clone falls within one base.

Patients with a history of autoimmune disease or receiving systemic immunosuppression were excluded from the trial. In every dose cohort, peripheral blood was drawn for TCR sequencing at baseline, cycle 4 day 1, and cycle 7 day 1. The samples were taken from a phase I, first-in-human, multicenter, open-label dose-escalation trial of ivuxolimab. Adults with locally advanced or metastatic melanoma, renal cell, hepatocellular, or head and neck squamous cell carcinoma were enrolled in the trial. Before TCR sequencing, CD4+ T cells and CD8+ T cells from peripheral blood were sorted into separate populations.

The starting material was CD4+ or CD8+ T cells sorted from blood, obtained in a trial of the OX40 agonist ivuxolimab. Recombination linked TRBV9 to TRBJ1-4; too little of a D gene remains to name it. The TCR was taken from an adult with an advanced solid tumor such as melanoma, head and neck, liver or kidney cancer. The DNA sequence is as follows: TGTGCCAGCAGCGCCACCACCCCGGAATGGGGTGGGAAACTGTTTTTT. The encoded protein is CASSATTPEWGGKLFF.